These 21 T cell receptor beta chains share one sample of origin, sequenced in a study of CD8+CD57+ T cells in acquired aplastic anemia. CD8+CD57+ cell expansion, shown by flow cytometry, had occurred in the patients selected for sequencing. The TCR beta profiling, which covered VDJ combination and CDR3 sequence, was carried out using genomic DNA as the template. TCRdb ran MiXCR on the reads and lists one entry per CDR3 protein. The data hold 200,000 to 250,000 distinct CDR3 sequences, with 55% to 65% observed a single time. The specimen sequenced was sorted CD4+, CD8+, or CD8+CD57+ T cells (not recorded which) from PBMCs. The source of these receptors is a human donor with aplastic anemia.

As concerns this clonotype: One end of the junction does not line up with germline, which may come from a read error. The chain links TRBV2 to TRBJ2-3; D unresolved. The CDR3 consists of 16 residues. CDR1 and CDR2 from the germline V gene are SNHLY and FYNNEI. The CDR3 coding sequence is TGTGCCAGCAGCGAAGCTACAGCTACACGCACAGATACGCAGTATTTT. Residues: CASSEATATRTDTQYF.

The chain has TRBV20-1 and TRBJ2-7, with TRBD1 identical over 7 bases. Germline-derived CDR1 and CDR2 are DFQATT and SNEGSKA (reference sequence). J lost 5 bases, V lost 3 bases, and 10 bases had no gene match. The CDR3 is made up of 14 amino acids. The CDR3 region has the DNA TGCAGTGCTAGGCCGGCAGGGACAGCCCACGAGCAGTACTTC. Its translation: CSARPAGTAHEQYF.

The genes are TRBV20-1 and TRBJ2-7; D might be TRBD2 (6 bases). This CDR3 is 12 amino acids long. V was cut by 3 bases and J by 1 base, with 7 bases left in between. The germline V gene has CDR1 DFQATT and CDR2 SNEGSKA (reference sequence). For the CDR3, the DNA is TGCAGTGCTAGCGGGACTTCCTACGAGCAGTACTTC. It specifies CSASGTSYEQYF.

V is TRBV11-2 and J is TRBJ2-4, with 7 bases identical to TRBD1. Trimming at V came to 0 bases and at J to 5 bases, leaving 7 bases not matched to a gene. The germline CDR1 and CDR2 sequences are SGHAT and FQNNGV. The CDR3 is 16 amino acids. CDR3 bases: TGTGCCAGCAGCTTAGATATCGCAGGGGGACAAAACATTCAGTACTTC. This gives the protein CASSLDIAGGQNIQYF. Looking up the rest from reference TRBV11-2 and TRBJ2-4 gives the full variable domain: EAGVAQSPRYKIIEKRQSVAFWCNPISGHATLYWYQQILGQGPKLLIQFQNNGVVDDSQLPKDRFSAERLKGVDSTLKIQPAKLEDSAVYLCASSLDIAGGQNIQYFGAGTRLSVL.

In its sample, this clonotype was seen a few times. The chain has TRBV10-3 and TRBJ2-3; 8 nucleotides match TRBD2. V lost 3 bases, J lost 8 bases, and 10 bases stayed unmatched. Per germline, CDR1 ENHRY and CDR2 SYGVKD. CDR3 length: 15 amino acids. CDR3 DNA sequence: TGTGCCATCAGTGACTCGAGCGGGGGAATAGGTACGCAGTATTTT. Its translation: CAISDSSGGIGTQYF.

The chain couples TRBV7-2 to TRBJ2-1; D is undetermined. The ends were cut back, 4 bases at V and 9 bases at J, with 10 bases in the middle. Germline values: CDR1 SGHTA, CDR2 FQGNSA. This CDR3 is 12 amino acids long. CDR3 sequence: CASSSSVGEQFF. The CDR3 nucleotides are TGTGCCAGCAGCTCATCGGTGGGTGAGCAGTTCTTC.

The chain is built from TRBV5-6 and TRBJ1-4; tentative D call: TRBD1 (6 bases). Germline-derived CDR1 and CDR2 are SGHDT and YYEEEE. CDR3 length: 14 residues. V gave up 2 bases and J gave up 8 bases, with 13 bases separating them. The CDR3 protein is CASSLAQGGEKLFF. The CDR3 DNA sequence: TGTGCCAGCAGCTTAGCACAGGGAGGCGAAAAACTGTTTTTT.

The genes are TRBV20-1 and TRBJ1-1, with 9 bases lining up with TRBD1. Germline V CDR1 and CDR2: DFQATT, SNEGSKA (reference sequence). The V gene end was trimmed by 6 bases and the J gene end by 1 base; junction bases not matched to a gene: 12. The CDR3 is 16 residues long. The CDR3 region has the DNA TGCAGTGCCCAAGGGGGGTGGACAGGGGCGAACACTGAAGCTTTCTTT. Its translation: CSAQGGWTGANTEAFF.

This clonotype was found many times. CDR3 sequence reads: CASSSAGDTQYF. The CDR3 nucleotides read TGTGCCAGCAGCTCGGCGGGGGATACGCAGTATTTT. The gene calls are TRBV7-3 and TRBJ2-3; maybe TRBD2 (6 bases). The V end lost 4 bases, the J end lost 6 bases, and 8 bases lay between the germline ends. CDR3 length: 12 residues. Germline CDR1 SGHTA, CDR2 FQGTGA.

This sequence joins TRBV9 and TRBJ2-5; D is unresolved. The germline gives CDR1 SGDLS, CDR2 YYNGEE. The V gene lost 0 bases and the J gene lost 0 bases, with 12 bases spanning the gap. The CDR3 extends over 16 amino acids. The CDR3 loop reads CASSVEGQAYQETQYF. Here the CDR3 DNA reads TGTGCCAGCAGCGTAGAAGGCCAAGCGTACCAAGAGACCCAGTACTTC. The whole variable domain, filled in from reference TRBV9 and TRBJ2-5, reads DSGVTQTPKHLITATGQRVTLRCSPRSGDLSVYWYQQSLDQGLQFLIQYYNGEERAKGNILERFSAQQFPDLHSELNLSSLELGDSALYFCASSVEGQAYQETQYFGPGTRLLVL.

This clonotype was detected a few times. The rearrangement links TRBV2 to TRBJ1-3; maybe TRBD1 (5 bases). The CDR3 has 13 amino acids. The germline gives CDR1 SNHLY, CDR2 FYNNEI. Trimming removed 4 bases at V and 4 bases at J, with 8 bases between. The CDR3 spells CASSVSGGNTIYF. The CDR3 DNA follows: TGTGCCAGCAGTGTCTCAGGGGGAAACACCATATATTTT.

The chain has TRBV5-1 and TRBJ1-1, with a tentative D call TRBD1 (6 bases). Deletions cut 4 bases from V and 5 bases from J, with 15 bases between. CDR3 length equals 14 residues. Germline CDR1 reads SGHRS; CDR2 reads YFSETQ. In DNA form, the CDR3 reads TGCGCCAGCAGCGGGACACTGGGAGGGACTGAAGCTTTCTTT. It specifies CASSGTLGGTEAFF.

As concerns this clonotype: Without the conserved terminal phenylalanine or tryptophan, this CDR3 likely stems from a read error. This rearrangement joins TRBV7-2 to TRBJ2-7; 9 positions match TRBD2. The CDR3 extends over 15 amino acids. The V segment lost 7 bases and the J segment 6 bases; nucleotides outside the gene matches: 13. Germline V gene data show CDR1 as SGHTA and CDR2 as FQGNSA. CDR3 nucleotides: TGTGCCAGCAAGCCGGGACTAGCCCCCTTTGGCGAGCAGTACTCC. The encoded protein is CASKPGLAPFGEQYS.

V and J are TRBV7-9 and TRBJ2-4, with no clear D. V lost 3 bases to trimming and J lost 0 bases, with 6 bases between them. CDR1 and CDR2 from the germline V gene are SEHNR and FQNEAQ (reference sequence). The CDR3 runs 14 residues. The CDR3 coding sequence is TGTGCCAGCAGCTTCAGGACAGCCAAAAACATTCAGTACTTC. The encoded protein is CASSFRTAKNIQYF.

Regarding this clonotype: The junction differs from germline at one of its ends, possibly a read error. This chain joins TRBV7-8 and TRBJ1-2, with 7 bases aligning to TRBD1. Germline V gene sequence: CDR1 SGHVS, CDR2 FQNEAQ. The CDR3 runs to 14 residues. CDR3 in amino acids: CASSSNRGEYGYTF. In DNA form, the CDR3 reads TGTGCCAGCAGCTCGAACAGGGGAGAGTATGGCTACACCTTT.

The chain links TRBV9 to TRBJ2-2, with 8 bases fitting TRBD1. V was pared by 8 bases and J by 6 bases, with 3 bases of the junction left unmatched. Germline V CDR1 and CDR2: SGDLS, YYNGEE. CDR3 length: 12 amino acids. CDR3 region: CASRTGPGELFF. The DNA of the CDR3 is TGTGCCAGTCGGACAGGGCCCGGGGAGCTGTTTTTT.

This rearrangement joins TRBV2 to TRBJ2-3; 12 nucleotides match TRBD2. CDR3 size: 17 residues. Germline CDR1 is SNHLY and CDR2 is FYNNEI. Trimming removed 0 bases from V and 2 bases from J; junction bases left unmatched: 3. CDR3: CASSEAGLAGLTDTQYF. The CDR3 DNA is TGTGCCAGCAGTGAAGCGGGACTAGCGGGTCTCACAGATACGCAGTATTTT.

The rearrangement links TRBV7-9 to TRBJ2-7, with TRBD1 as a possible D gene (6 bases). Germline assignment: CDR1 SEHNR and CDR2 FQNEAQ (reference sequence). This CDR3 is 16 amino acids long. V gave up 5 bases and J gave up 2 bases, with 19 bases separating them. The CDR3 DNA sequence: TGTGCCAGCAGCGCTCAACAGGGACACCCCACCTACGAGCAGTACTTC. Its translation: CASSAQQGHPTYEQYF.

V and J are TRBV14 and TRBJ1-1; TRBD1 is a possible D gene (6 bases). There are 13 residues in the CDR3. Germline V CDR1 and CDR2: SGHDN, FVKESK. The V end lost 6 bases, the J end lost 4 bases, and 12 bases lay between the germline ends. The DNA of the CDR3 is TGTGCCAGCAGACAAAGGGGGATCACTGAAGCTTTCTTT. Translated, it gives CASRQRGITEAFF.

This clonotype was counted a few times. The genes are TRBV5-5 and TRBJ2-7, with 8 bases fitting TRBD1. Unmatched junction bases numbered 5, after V lost 0 bases and J lost 6 bases. CDR3 length: 14 amino acids. Germline V gene data show CDR1 as SGHKS and CDR2 as YYEKEE (reference sequence). The CDR3 protein is CASSLVGRGLEQYF. The CDR3 DNA reads TGTGCCAGCAGCTTGGTGGGCAGGGGGCTCGAGCAGTACTTC.

The chain carries TRBV7-9 and TRBJ2-7; tentative D call: TRBD1 (5 bases). The V and J ends lost 0 bases and 3 bases respectively, with 12 bases between them. CDR1 is SEHNR and CDR2 is FQNEAQ in the germline V gene (reference sequence). The CDR3 runs 15 residues. CDR3 protein: CASSLAEDRIYEQYF. For the CDR3, the DNA is TGTGCCAGCAGCTTAGCCGAAGACAGAATCTACGAGCAGTACTTC.